The 27 T cell receptor beta chains reported below all come from one sample, sequenced in a study (TCRdb year 2016). Receptor libraries were prepared by RT-PCR. TCRdb records Illumina MiSeq as the sequencer. The public reads were quality trimmed at Q25 with fastp and then assembled into clones with MiXCR by TCRdb, keeping productive beta chains. Each entry is one CDR3 protein sequence, shown with its most common DNA and genes. This sample has more than 600,000 distinct CDR3 sequences in its table, and 14% of those were observed once. The ten largest clonotypes hold 3.6% of the sample. Sequencing was done on a sample of memory CD4+ T cells from blood. Source of these receptors: a female donor in good health, serving as a healthy control.

The chain uses TRBV5-4 and TRBJ2-1; 9 bases match TRBD1. Unmatched junction bases numbered 7, after V lost 3 bases and J lost 3 bases. This CDR3 contains 16 residues. Germline CDR1 and CDR2: SGHNT and YYREEE (reference sequence). The CDR3 spells CASSSRRGQGYNEQFF. CDR3 DNA sequence: TGTGCCAGCAGCTCCCGCCGGGGACAGGGCTACAATGAGCAGTTCTTC. Complete variable domain (other parts from reference TRBV5-4 and TRBJ2-1): ETGVTQSPTHLIKTRGQQVTLRCSSQSGHNTVSWYQQALGQGPQFIFQYYREEENGRGNFPPRFSGLQFPNYSSELNVNALELDDSALYLCASSSRRGQGYNEQFFGPGTRLTVL.

This clonotype was seen a few times. The rearrangement links TRBV10-3 to TRBJ1-6; D is uncertain. V lost 4 bases to trimming and J lost 9 bases, with 19 bases between them. From germline, CDR1 is ENHRY and CDR2 SYGVKD. The CDR3 runs 16 residues. The CDR3 spells CAISGGLGYSGSPLHF. CDR3 DNA: TGTGCCATCAGTGGCGGGTTGGGGTATAGCGGTTCACCCCTCCACTTT.

The V gene is TRBV7-9, the J gene TRBJ2-7, with unresolved D. The CDR3 is 14 residues long. From germline, CDR1 is SEHNR and CDR2 FQNEAQ (reference sequence). V was cut by 3 bases and J by 5 bases, with 14 bases left in between. In DNA, the CDR3 is TGTGCCAGCAGCTTGGGTAATTCGCCGGACGAGCAGTACTTC. It translates to CASSLGNSPDEQYF.

This clonotype was found many times. The V call is TRBV27, the J call TRBJ2-7; TRBD1 aligns across 7 bases. Germline CDR1 is MNHEY and CDR2 is SMNVEV (reference sequence). The CDR3 length is 15 residues. The V segment lost 6 bases and the J segment 3 bases; nucleotides outside the gene matches: 11. CDR3: CASRPWDSASYEQYF. The CDR3 nucleotides are TGTGCCAGCAGACCTTGGGACAGCGCAAGCTACGAGCAGTACTTC.

This clonotype was picked up many times. The chain employs TRBV24-1 and TRBJ2-1, with D tentatively TRBD2 (6 bases). With 7 bases removed from V and 8 bases from J, the gap between germline ends came to 20 bases. The CDR3 covers 15 residues. Germline CDR1 KGHDR, CDR2 SFDVKD. The CDR3 here is CATRSAEGGRDEQFF. The CDR3, as DNA: TGTGCCACCAGATCAGCAGAGGGAGGTCGCGATGAGCAGTTCTTC.

The chain employs TRBV12-5 and TRBJ1-4; 9 bases are a match to TRBD1. The CDR3 totals 11 residues. Germline lookup yields CDR1 LGHNT and CDR2 FRNRAP. The CDR3 reads CPTGGDEKLFF. DNA of the CDR3: TGTCCCACAGGGGGCGATGAAAAACTGTTTTTT.

There are many counts of this clonotype. The chain couples TRBV29-1 to TRBJ2-7; 9 positions agree with TRBD2. The ends lost 5 bases at V and 4 bases at J; junction bases unmatched: 3. Germline V gene sequence: CDR1 SQVTM, CDR2 ANQGSEA. This CDR3 is 12 amino acids long. CDR3 sequence (DNA): TGCAGCGTTCTAGCGGGGTTTTACGAGCAGTACTTC. Amino acids: CSVLAGFYEQYF.

Only a few counts were recorded for this clonotype. The chain couples TRBV20-1 to TRBJ1-6, with D perhaps matching TRBD1 (6 bases). The V gene lost 5 bases and the J gene lost 10 bases, with 15 bases spanning the gap. Germline-derived CDR1 and CDR2 are DFQATT and SNEGSKA (reference sequence). The CDR3 loop spans 13 amino acids. The CDR3 region is CSAWRGDVSPLHF. The CDR3 DNA reads as TGCAGTGCTTGGAGGGGGGACGTCTCACCCCTCCACTTT.

The table lists this clonotype with many counts. The J gene is TRBJ2-7, the V gene TRBV4-3, with D tentatively TRBD1 or TRBD2 (7 bases each). V was cut by 4 bases and J by 2 bases, with 15 bases left in between. Germline loops: CDR1 LGHNA, CDR2 YSLEER. The length of the CDR3 is 15 residues. The CDR3 DNA follows: TGCGCCAGCAGCCCCGGGGGGACAGCTACCTACGAGCAGTACTTC. Encoded protein: CASSPGGTATYEQYF.

The genes are TRBV6-5 and TRBJ1-5, with 11 bases that match TRBD1. The V segment lost 3 bases and the J segment 7 bases; nucleotides outside the gene matches: 14. Per the germline V gene, CDR1 is MNHEY and CDR2 is SVGAGI. This CDR3 is built from 18 residues. CDR3 nucleotide sequence: TGTGCCAGCAGTTATCCCGGGACAGGGGGTTGGTTCCTACAGCCCCAGCATTTT. Protein: CASSYPGTGGWFLQPQHF.

This chain links TRBV24-1 with TRBJ2-1; no clear D. The germline V and J ends were trimmed by 4 bases and 10 bases, with 13 bases remaining between them. Germline V gene data show CDR1 as KGHDR and CDR2 as SFDVKD. The CDR3 runs to 13 residues. As DNA, the CDR3 is TGTGCCACCAGTGACTATACACTCGGCGAGCAGTTCTTC. Protein sequence: CATSDYTLGEQFF.

The chain uses TRBV12-3 or TRBV12-4 and TRBJ2-1; D unclear. V lost 1 base, J lost 0 bases, and 4 bases lay in between. The CDR3 contains 14 residues. CDR3: CASSLDFSYNEQFF. The CDR3 DNA reads TGTGCCAGCAGTTTAGACTTCTCCTACAATGAGCAGTTCTTC.

Many counts were recorded for this clonotype. The chain carries TRBV5-1 and TRBJ2-5, with 12 bases that match TRBD2. Trimming took 4 bases from V and 1 from J; bases not matched to a gene: 2. This CDR3 is built from 15 residues. Germline V gene lookup returns CDR1 SGHRS and CDR2 YFSETQ. CDR3 residues: CASSILAGGQETQYF. The DNA for the CDR3 is TGCGCCAGCAGCATACTAGCGGGAGGCCAAGAGACCCAGTACTTC.

In its sample, this clonotype was seen a few times. The chain combines TRBV6-1 with TRBJ2-6; D may be TRBD1 (6 bases). Between the trimmed V and J ends, which lost 3 bases and 1 base, there was a span of 10 bases. CDR3 length equals 16 residues. The V gene's germline CDR1 is MNHNS and CDR2 SASEGT. The CDR3 loop reads CASSDPDRSGANVLTF. The CDR3 nucleotides read TGTGCCAGCAGTGACCCTGACAGGTCTGGGGCCAACGTCCTGACTTTC.

The table lists this clonotype with many counts. CDR3 sequence reads: CAIRPGGGEQFF. CDR3 bases: TGTGCCATCAGACCGGGGGGCGGTGAGCAGTTCTTC. This chain joins TRBV10-3 and TRBJ2-1; D perhaps matches TRBD2 (7 bases). This CDR3 is 12 amino acids long. V was trimmed by 6 bases and J by 9 bases, leaving 12 bases between them. From germline, CDR1 is ENHRY and CDR2 SYGVKD.

This clonotype was seen at least ten times. The gene calls are TRBV20-1 and TRBJ1-1; no clear D gene. The CDR3 extends over 13 amino acids. Germline V gene lookup returns CDR1 DFQATT and CDR2 SNEGSKA (reference sequence). Trimming removed 0 bases at V and 5 bases at J, with 10 bases between. The CDR3 here is CSARDILGTEAFF. CDR3 in DNA: TGCAGTGCTAGAGATATTTTGGGAACTGAAGCTTTCTTT.

The chain is built from TRBV7-6 and TRBJ1-3; no definite D call. The germline gives CDR1 SGHVS, CDR2 FNYEAQ. The CDR3 sequence is 12 residues long. V was cut by 8 bases and J by 4 bases, with 9 bases left in between. The CDR3 reads CASRATGNTIYF. CDR3 nucleotides: TGTGCCAGCCGAGCGACGGGAAACACCATATATTTT.

This clonotype showed up many times. The genes are TRBV5-1 and TRBJ2-7; no definite D call. This CDR3 has 12 residues. Trimming removed 0 bases from V and 5 bases from J, with 6 bases in between. Germline CDR1 reads SGHRS; CDR2 reads YFSETQ. As DNA, the CDR3 is TGCGCCAGCAGCTTGGGACACAACGAGCAGTACTTC. Its translation: CASSLGHNEQYF.

The chain carries TRBV7-2 and TRBJ1-5, with D unresolved. Between the trimmed V and J ends, which lost 4 bases and 0 bases, there was a span of 10 bases. This CDR3 has 15 residues. Germline assignment: CDR1 SGHTA and CDR2 FQGNSA. The CDR3 reads CASSSFRGSNQPQHF. The CDR3 DNA sequence: TGTGCCAGCAGCTCTTTCCGGGGTAGCAATCAGCCCCAGCATTTT.

The V call is TRBV28, the J call TRBJ1-4, with D hard to call. The CDR3 runs 12 residues. Germline-derived CDR1 and CDR2 are MDHEN and SYDVKM. V was clipped by 7 bases and J by 0 bases, with 3 bases between them. CDR3 protein: CASTTTNEKLFF. The CDR3 DNA sequence: TGTGCCAGCACAACAACTAATGAAAAACTGTTTTTT.

The sample holds many counts of this clonotype. The V call is TRBV6-2 or TRBV6-3, the J call TRBJ2-2; TRBD1 matches at 11 bases. CDR1 is MNHEY, CDR2 SVGEGT, per germline. The CDR3 runs to 15 residues. Unmatched junction bases numbered 9, after V lost 6 bases and J lost 9 bases. The CDR3 sequence: CASSPGQGAYRELFF. DNA of the CDR3: TGTGCCAGCAGCCCAGGACAGGGGGCTTACCGGGAGCTGTTTTTT.

This clonotype was found many times. The rearrangement links TRBV6-2 or TRBV6-3 to TRBJ2-1, with D perhaps matching TRBD1 (5 bases). Germline CDR1 reads MNHEY; CDR2 reads SVGEGT. Trimming left V 2 bases short and J 0 bases short, with 20 bases between. The CDR3 sequence is 19 residues long. CDR3 DNA sequence: TGTGCCAGCAGTTACAACCTACTATCGACAGCGAGCTCCTACAATGAGCAGTTCTTC. Its protein is CASSYNLLSTASSYNEQFF.

This clonotype was counted ten times or more. This rearrangement joins TRBV5-5 to TRBJ2-5, with 7 bases identical to TRBD2. The CDR3 spans 14 residues. Trimming removed 4 bases from V and 5 bases from J; junction bases left unmatched: 8. Germline assignment: CDR1 SGHKS and CDR2 YYEKEE (reference sequence). The CDR3 bases are TGTGCCAGCAGCAAAGGAGCGGGGAAGGAGACCCAGTACTTC. Translated, it gives CASSKGAGKETQYF.

The sample holds a few counts of this clonotype. The chain uses TRBV28 and TRBJ1-2, with D possibly matching TRBD1 (6 bases). Trimming took off 7 bases at V and 4 bases at J, with 13 bases between the two ends. The CDR3 covers 13 residues. Germline assignment: CDR1 MDHEN and CDR2 SYDVKM. CDR3 residues: CASNLQGGYGYTF. The CDR3 bases are TGTGCCAGCAACTTACAGGGTGGCTATGGCTACACCTTC.

This clonotype was seen many times. This chain links TRBV6-6 with TRBJ2-3; D is perhaps TRBD1 or TRBD2 (5 bases each). The CDR3 extends over 12 amino acids. The V gene lost 6 bases and the J gene lost 6 bases, with 10 bases spanning the gap. Germline CDR1 MNHNY, CDR2 SVGAGI (reference sequence). CDR3 sequence (DNA): TGTGCCAGCAGGCCCGGGGCGGATACGCAGTATTTT. Its protein is CASRPGADTQYF.

A few counts support this clonotype. The rearrangement links TRBV28 to TRBJ1-6; 8 bases fit TRBD1. V trimming: 6 bases; J trimming: 0 bases; junction bases outside the gene matches: 22. The CDR3 totals 22 residues. Looked up from germline, CDR1 is MDHEN and CDR2 is SYDVKM. CDR3 nucleotide sequence: TGTGCCAGCAGGTCGTTTGCTACAGGGGGTGACCTCCTGAGCTCCTATAATTCACCCCTCCACTTT. It encodes CASRSFATGGDLLSSYNSPLHF. Variable domain in full (rest from reference TRBV28 and TRBJ1-6): DVKVTQSSRYLVKRTGEKVFLECVQDMDHENMFWYRQDPGLGLRLIYFSYDVKMKEKGDIPEGYSVSREKKERFSLILESASTNQTSMYLCASRSFATGGDLLSSYNSPLHFGNGTRLTVT.

The genes are TRBV18 and TRBJ1-1; D perhaps matches TRBD1 (6 bases). V was clipped by 6 bases and J by 2 bases, with 16 bases between them. The CDR3 spans 15 residues. Germline assignment: CDR1 KGHSH and CDR2 LQKENI. The DNA of the CDR3 is TGTGCCAGCTCTCGCCAGGGGCAGACAAACACTGAAGCTTTCTTT. Protein sequence: CASSRQGQTNTEAFF.